The 25 T cell receptor beta chains listed next were all sequenced from one sample in a study of T cells in localized non-small cell lung cancer. The method was immunoSEQ multiplex PCR; TCRdb's version includes in-frame clones alone and lacks a portion of them. Here the sample spans about 33,000 clones, around three quarters being singletons. The sample here was peripheral blood, taken before any cancer treatment. Receptor source: a male donor at least 60 years old with stage III squamous cell lung carcinoma.

J is TRBJ1-5 and V is TRBV19; no clear D gene. The germline V and J ends were trimmed by 7 bases and 4 bases, with 8 bases remaining between them. The length of the CDR3 is 12 residues. CDR1 is LNHDA and CDR2 is SQIVND in the germline V gene (reference sequence). CDR3 sequence (DNA): TGTGCCAGTACTGCCGGAAATCAGCCCCAGCATTTT. It is translated as CASTAGNQPQHF.

The V gene is TRBV28, the J gene TRBJ2-7; D gene uncertain. Between the trimmed V and J ends, which lost 7 bases and 4 bases, there was a span of 17 bases. CDR3 size: 14 residues. From germline, CDR1 is MDHEN and CDR2 SYDVKM. This CDR3 is CASTTTGGVYEQYF. The CDR3 DNA reads as TGTGCCAGCACAACTACGGGTGGGGTTTACGAGCAGTACTTC. The entire variable domain, with the rest obtained from reference TRBV28 and TRBJ2-7, is as follows: DVKVTQSSRYLVKRTGEKVFLECVQDMDHENMFWYRQDPGLGLRLIYFSYDVKMKEKGDIPEGYSVSREKKERFSLILESASTNQTSMYLCASTTTGGVYEQYFGPGTRLTVT.

This chain links TRBV6-5 with TRBJ1-2, with 9 bases identical to TRBD1. The length of the CDR3 is 14 residues. Losses at the gene ends were 0 bases for V and 8 bases for J; bases not matched to a gene: 4. Germline V gives CDR1 MNHEY, CDR2 SVGAGI. This CDR3 is CASSYSDRGLGYTF. The CDR3 nucleotides read TGTGCCAGCAGTTACTCGGACAGGGGATTGGGCTACACCTTC.

The gene calls are TRBV2 and TRBJ2-7, with TRBD2 as a possible D gene (5 bases). The germline V gene has CDR1 SNHLY and CDR2 FYNNEI. Trimming took 4 bases from V and 2 from J, leaving 9 bases between them. The CDR3 runs to 13 residues. The DNA of the CDR3 is TGTGCCAGCAGTGCAGAGGGCACCTACGAGCAGTACTTC. Protein: CASSAEGTYEQYF.

Here the CDR3 DNA reads TGTGCCAGCCGCCCGGACGGGGAGAACACCGGGGAGCTGTTTTTT. This sequence encodes CASRPDGENTGELFF. J is TRBJ2-2 and V is TRBV7-2, with a possible D match to TRBD2 (5 bases). Germline V gives CDR1 SGHTA, CDR2 FQGNSA. V lost 8 bases and J 1 base, leaving 14 bases between the germline ends. The CDR3 is 15 amino acids.

The chain links TRBV4-3 to TRBJ2-1, with TRBD2 matching over 12 bases. Germline CDR1 LGHNA, CDR2 YSLEER. V trimming: 3 bases; J trimming: 7 bases; junction bases outside the gene matches: 10. The CDR3 contains 17 residues. In DNA form, the CDR3 reads TGCGCCAGCAGCCAGGGACTACCTAGCGGGGGGGCTAATGAGCAGTTCTTC. Translation gives CASSQGLPSGGANEQFF.

The chain couples TRBV19 to TRBJ2-1, with D perhaps TRBD1 (5 bases). There are 14 residues in the CDR3. Per germline, CDR1 LNHDA and CDR2 SQIVND (reference sequence). V lost 5 bases, J lost 7 bases, and 15 bases lay in between. The DNA of the CDR3 is TGTGCCAGTAGTCCCCGACAGTCAAGAAATGAGCAGTTCTTC. It specifies CASSPRQSRNEQFF.

The chain is built from TRBV7-9 and TRBJ2-7, with 10 bases fitting TRBD2. The CDR3 is 15 residues long. CDR1 is SEHNR and CDR2 is FQNEAQ in the germline V gene (reference sequence). The J segment lost 5 bases and the V segment lost 5 bases, leaving 9 bases of the junction unmatched. In nucleotides, the CDR3 is TGTGCCAGCAGCCGCGGGGGACTAGCGTCCCACGAGCAGTACTTC. Amino acid sequence: CASSRGGLASHEQYF.

V gene TRBV19 combines with J gene TRBJ1-5, with D perhaps TRBD1 (5 bases). The CDR3 sequence is 18 residues long. The V end lost 5 bases, the J end lost 8 bases, and 28 bases lay between the germline ends. Germline V CDR1 and CDR2: LNHDA, SQIVND (reference sequence). CDR3 nucleotide sequence: TGTGCCAGTAGTGCCCGGGGGACCGGTACGGGGGTAGGGAAGCCCCAGCATTTT. Protein: CASSARGTGTGVGKPQHF.

V usage is TRBV18 and J usage is TRBJ2-2; 9 nucleotides align to TRBD2. Germline lookup yields CDR1 KGHSH and CDR2 LQKENI. There are 17 residues in the CDR3. Losses at the gene ends were 2 bases for V and 3 bases for J; bases not matched to a gene: 7. The CDR3: CASSPSLAGTDTGELFF. Written as DNA, the CDR3 is TGTGCCAGCTCACCATCCCTAGCGGGGACGGACACCGGGGAGCTGTTTTTT. The variable domain in full, completed from reference TRBV18 and TRBJ2-2, reads NAGVMQNPRHLVRRRGQEARLRCSPMKGHSHVYWYRQLPEEGLKFMVYLQKENIIDESGMPKERFSAEFPKEGPSILRIQQVVRGDSAAYFCASSPSLAGTDTGELFFGEGSRLTVL.

This sequence joins TRBV6-5 and TRBJ2-7; 8 nucleotides align to TRBD2. CDR1 MNHEY and CDR2 SVGAGI come from the germline V gene. V shed 6 bases, J shed 8 bases, and the junction held 6 bases outside the gene matches. The CDR3 is 12 residues long. The CDR3 loop is CASRASGLQQYF. CDR3 bases: TGTGCCAGCAGGGCTAGCGGGCTTCAGCAGTACTTC.

The rearrangement joins TRBV6-6 to TRBJ1-4; possible D gene TRBD1, 5 bases. The CDR3 extends over 16 amino acids. V lost 6 bases to trimming and J lost 5 bases, with 19 bases between them. Per the germline V gene, CDR1 is MNHNY and CDR2 is SVGAGI (reference sequence). The CDR3, as DNA: TGTGCCAGCAGCCCATATCTGGAGGCAGGGAATGAAAAACTGTTTTTT. Protein: CASSPYLEAGNEKLFF.

J is TRBJ1-2 and V is TRBV5-1; D possibly corresponds to TRBD1 (5 bases). V lost 4 bases and J 2 bases, leaving 12 bases between the germline ends. CDR1 and CDR2 from the germline V gene are SGHRS and YFSETQ. The CDR3 is made up of 14 amino acids. The CDR3 is CASSPPGLNYGYTF. CDR3 DNA sequence: TGCGCCAGCAGCCCCCCGGGACTCAACTATGGCTACACCTTC. Supplemented by reference TRBV5-1 and TRBJ1-2, the full variable domain reads KAGVTQTPRYLIKTRGQQVTLSCSPISGHRSVSWYQQTPGQGLQFLFEYFSETQRNKGNFPGRFSGRQFSNSRSEMNVSTLELGDSALYLCASSPPGLNYGYTFGSGTRLTVV.

The gene calls are TRBV11-2 and TRBJ1-4, with D tentatively TRBD1 (6 bases). The CDR3 has 16 amino acids. The germline V and J ends were trimmed by 2 bases and 0 bases, with 10 bases remaining between them. Per the germline V gene, CDR1 is SGHAT and CDR2 is FQNNGV. The CDR3 sequence is CASSLTGIATNEKLFF. CDR3 nucleotide sequence: TGTGCCAGCAGCTTAACAGGGATTGCAACTAATGAAAAACTGTTTTTT.

This chain joins TRBV4-3 and TRBJ1-3; D uncertain. The ends were cut back, 4 bases at V and 2 bases at J, with 6 bases in the middle. This CDR3 contains 13 residues. Germline assignment: CDR1 LGHNA and CDR2 YSLEER. The CDR3 here is CASSLLTGNTIYF. The CDR3 DNA follows: TGCGCCAGCAGCCTCCTGACTGGAAACACCATATATTTT.

The V and J genes are TRBV29-1 and TRBJ1-2; a possible D gene is TRBD1 (6 bases). The CDR3 extends over 15 amino acids. The germline CDR1 and CDR2 sequences are SQVTM and ANQGSEA. V lost 5 bases to trimming and J lost 6 bases, with 22 bases between them. In nucleotides, the CDR3 is TGCAGCGTTAAAACGCAGGGGCGGTCTATGCATGGCTACACCTTC. Encoded protein: CSVKTQGRSMHGYTF.

The V gene is TRBV5-8, the J gene TRBJ1-6; D unclear. Germline V gene data show CDR1 as SGHTS and CDR2 as YDEGEE. Trimming shortened V by 1 base and J by 2 bases, and 7 bases separated the two germline ends. This CDR3 has 15 residues. For the CDR3, the DNA is TGTGCCAGCAGCTTGAGGAACCCCTATAATTCACCCCTCCACTTT. Its protein is CASSLRNPYNSPLHF.

The rearrangement links TRBV28 to TRBJ2-5; 8 bases fit TRBD1. From germline, CDR1 is MDHEN and CDR2 SYDVKM. With V trimmed by 7 bases and J by 5 bases, 27 bases remained unmatched. This CDR3 comprises 20 residues. The CDR3, as DNA: TGTGCCAGCACACCCTCCGGGACAGGTCCTGACATTACCGCCTTCGAGACCCAGTACTTC. Encoded protein: CASTPSGTGPDITAFETQYF.

V and J are TRBV2 and TRBJ1-6, with 7 bases lining up with TRBD1. J lost 10 bases, V lost 7 bases, and 16 bases had no gene match. CDR3 length: 16 amino acids. CDR1 and CDR2 from the germline V gene are SNHLY and FYNNEI. CDR3 DNA sequence: TGTGCCAGCATCTTACAGGGGAAGCTCCCGGGGTCACCCCTCCACTTT. It translates to CASILQGKLPGSPLHF.

The V and J genes are TRBV6-5 and TRBJ2-3; D unresolved. With 0 bases removed from V and 8 bases from J, the gap between germline ends came to 12 bases. The germline V gene has CDR1 MNHEY and CDR2 SVGAGI. The CDR3 covers 14 residues. In nucleotides, the CDR3 is TGTGCCAGCAGTTACTCGCAGGAGATGGGTACGCAGTATTTT. Translation: CASSYSQEMGTQYF.

V and J are TRBV7-2 and TRBJ2-7; TRBD1 might be the D (6 bases). The CDR3 is 13 residues long. Trimming shortened V by 3 bases and J by 7 bases, and 13 bases separated the two germline ends. Germline CDR1 and CDR2: SGHTA and FQGNSA. CDR3 nucleotides: TGTGCCAGCAGCTTCGAAAAAAGGGGGGAGCAGTACTTC. Translated, it gives CASSFEKRGEQYF. The variable domain in full, with the rest retrieved from reference TRBV7-2 and TRBJ2-7, is GAGVSQSPSNKVTEKGKDVELRCDPISGHTALYWYRQSLGQGLEFLIYFQGNSAPDKSGLPSDRFSAERTGGSVSTLTIQRTQQEDSAVYLCASSFEKRGEQYFGPGTRLTVT.

Remarks on this clone: An end of the junction differs from the germline gene, which may be a read error. The chain couples TRBV5-1 to TRBJ1-1, with D possibly TRBD1 on 5 matching bases. CDR3 size: 13 residues. Germline V gene lookup returns CDR1 SGHRS and CDR2 YFSETQ. The DNA of the CDR3 is TGTGCCAGCAGCTTGGGGGTCGACACTGAAGCTTTCTTT. The encoded protein is CASSLGVDTEAFF.

The chain couples TRBV7-2 to TRBJ1-2; 8 positions match TRBD1. Per the germline V gene, CDR1 is SGHTA and CDR2 is FQGNSA. The CDR3 is made up of 15 amino acids. The ends lost 4 bases at V and 3 bases at J; junction bases unmatched: 7. CDR3 nucleotide sequence: TGTGCCAGCAGCTCTATCTCGACAGGGGACTATGGCTACACCTTC. Encoded protein: CASSSISTGDYGYTF. Based on the CDR3 plus reference TRBV7-2 and TRBJ1-2, the full variable domain is GAGVSQSPSNKVTEKGKDVELRCDPISGHTALYWYRQSLGQGLEFLIYFQGNSAPDKSGLPSDRFSAERTGGSVSTLTIQRTQQEDSAVYLCASSSISTGDYGYTFGSGTRLTVV.

The V and J genes are TRBV25-1 and TRBJ2-1; D is uncertain. The CDR3 consists of 14 residues. Deletions cut 6 bases from V and 5 bases from J, with 14 bases between. Germline V lookup: CDR1 MGHDK, CDR2 SYGVNS. CDR3 protein: CASSDLTKNNEQFF. The CDR3 DNA reads as TGTGCCAGCAGCGACCTTACTAAGAACAATGAGCAGTTCTTC.

The CDR3 sequence: CASTGAMSGRGYEQYF. The CDR3 region has the DNA TGTGCCAGCACTGGAGCGATGAGCGGGAGGGGTTACGAGCAGTACTTC. The chain couples TRBV28 to TRBJ2-7; 10 bases agree with TRBD2. From germline, CDR1 is MDHEN and CDR2 SYDVKM. Trimming took 7 bases from V and 4 from J; bases not matched to a gene: 13. The length of the CDR3 is 16 residues.